Listed below are T cell receptor beta chains from one sample, sequenced in a study of blood T cell repertoires in COVID-19. The assay was immunoSEQ multiplex PCR, and TCRdb's table has in-frame clones only and misses some. The sample holds under 450,000 clones, over 75% seen once. The sample was PBMCs or T cells enriched from blood (not recorded which). Receptor source: a woman in her twenties or thirties who had recovered from COVID-19. The conserved cysteine and the conserved F or W are not part of the CDR3 here. Fields, in order: V gene, J gene, CDR3 protein.

TRBV18	TRBJ2-1	ASSPRLADEQF
TRBV29-1	TRBJ1-1	SVVRNTEAF
TRBV9	TRBJ2-6	ASSVGSSGANVLT
TRBV28	TRBJ2-2	ASSWGVTGELF
TRBV5-1	TRBJ1-4	ASSLVSGLSEKLF
TRBV19	TRBJ2-1	ASSSLGTSAYNEQF
TRBV2	TRBJ1-2	ASKGGGYT
TRBV4-1	TRBJ1-1	ASSQPRQGKNTEAF
TRBV5-1	TRBJ1-1	ASSLATPNTEAF
TRBV6-5	TRBJ1-2	ASRSGVIYGYT
TRBV6-5	TRBJ2-7	ASSLTSGRGNEQY
TRBV18	TRBJ2-3	ASSPGGLDTQY
TRBV3-1/TRBV3-2	TRBJ1-5	ASSQGVNQPQH
TRBV5-4	TRBJ1-4	ASSLDRGGATNEKLF
TRBV27	TRBJ2-5	ASKIFTGQGGETQY
TRBV4-2	TRBJ1-1	ASSHGGATEAF
TRBV4-2	TRBJ2-5	ASSQVGSGGAGETQY
TRBV20-1	TRBJ1-2	SAGTSVGYT
TRBV9	TRBJ2-7	ASSPSGGATYEQY
TRBV9	TRBJ1-1	ASSPQGKNTEAF
TRBV2	TRBJ2-1	ASSEPSGPYNEQF
TRBV29-1	TRBJ2-7	SVEGEEGASYEQY